This T cell receptor (beta chain) is drawn from a study of Ad26.COV2.S vaccination and SARS-CoV-2 variants. Study results and caveats: Spike-specific TCR breadth was greater in vaccine than placebo recipients. The analyses of TCR breadth and depth may have understated the size of total T cell responses. Across vaccine and placebo recipients, the breadth of non-spike TCRs was similar. The breadth of spike-specific CD8+ and CD4+ T cell responses after vaccination was reportedly substantial.

The table came from immunoSEQ multiplex PCR; TCRdb's copy has only in-frame clones and leaves some out. This sample has some 7,000 clones; roughly 89% occur once, and the top ten carry around 27%. The ends lost 8 bases at V and 4 bases at J; junction bases unmatched: 8. The CDR3 covers 14 residues. Germline V gene lookup returns CDR1 MNHEY and CDR2 SVGAGI. In regard to this clone: Its target is not known.

The V and J genes are TRBV6-5 and TRBJ1-5, with 7 nucleotides matching TRBD1. The sequence was obtained from a human donor who had recovered from COVID-19. The material sequenced was peripheral blood, taken after recovery from COVID-19. The CDR3 is CASGSGTANQPQHF. The CDR3 DNA sequence: TGTGCCAGCGGCTCCGGGACAGCGAATCAGCCCCAGCATTTT.